This T cell receptor (beta chain) was identified in a study of blood T cell repertoires in COVID-19. Background on the study: Sites in the United States, Italy and Spain provided acute and convalescent COVID-19 samples. Nucleic acid was either cDNA or gDNA, and it came from T cells, B-cell-depleted T cells, or PBMCs.

Original processing notes: For nucleated cells, counts were estimated from reference gene primer amplification. The protocol was immunoSEQ multiplex PCR, while the TCRdb copy is restricted to in-frame clones and leaves out a portion. D and trimming were read from the DNA, whereas the V and J calls and clone size are those reported in that table. The repertoire holds some 110,000 clones, with more than 80% as singletons. The Seattle patients, enrolled during active infection, were followed longitudinally. The sample holds one count of this clone. The V end was cut by 5 bases, the J end by 1 base, with 9 bases between. Germline V gene lookup returns CDR1 MNHEY and CDR2 SVGAGI. The CDR3 totals 14 residues.

The chain links TRBV6-5 to TRBJ1-5, with a tentative D call TRBD1 (5 bases). Sequenced material: peripheral blood. The TCR originated in a woman of 80 years or more with COVID-19, enrolled during active disease. The CDR3 protein is CASSQGRSNQPQHF. The CDR3 region has the DNA TGTGCCAGCAGTCAGGGAAGGAGCAATCAGCCCCAGCATTTT.